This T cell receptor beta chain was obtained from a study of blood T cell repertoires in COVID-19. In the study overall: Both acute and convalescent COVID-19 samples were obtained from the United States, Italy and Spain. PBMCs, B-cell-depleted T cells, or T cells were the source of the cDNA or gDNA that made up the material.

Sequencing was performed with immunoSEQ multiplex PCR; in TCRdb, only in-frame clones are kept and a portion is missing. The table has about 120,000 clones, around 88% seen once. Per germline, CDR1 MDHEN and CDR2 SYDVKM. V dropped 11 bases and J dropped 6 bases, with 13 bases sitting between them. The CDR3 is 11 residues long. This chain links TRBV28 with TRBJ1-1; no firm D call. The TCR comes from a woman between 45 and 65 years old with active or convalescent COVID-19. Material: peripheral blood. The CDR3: CASGRKAEAFF. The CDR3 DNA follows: TGTGCCTCCGGGAGGAAAGCTGAAGCTTTCTTT.